A single sample is the source of the 30 T cell receptor beta chains below, sequenced in a study of blood T cell repertoires in COVID-19. The repertoire was sequenced with immunoSEQ multiplex PCR; TCRdb's copy has only in-frame clones and lacks some. The table shows 140,000 to 150,000 clones, with 80% to 85% occurring only once. What was sequenced was peripheral blood. These receptors came from a human donor in a cohort sampled during active COVID-19.

J is TRBJ2-2 and V is TRBV11-3; D possibly corresponds to TRBD2 (7 bases). The CDR3 loop spans 16 amino acids. Germline CDR1 is SGHNT and CDR2 is YENEEA. V lost 5 bases, J lost 4 bases, and 17 bases lay in between. The CDR3 is CASSPRGLMGTGELFF. The CDR3 DNA reads as TGTGCCAGCAGCCCGCGGGGGCTAATGGGCACCGGGGAGCTGTTTTTT. The full variable domain, rest sourced from reference TRBV11-3 and TRBJ2-2, is EAGVVQSPRYKIIEKKQPVAFWCNPISGHNTLYWYLQNLGQGPELLIRYENEEAVDDSQLPKDRFSAERLKGVDSTLKIQPAELGDSAVYLCASSPRGLMGTGELFFGEGSRLTVL.

This CDR3 is CASSMEGYTEAFF. CDR3 bases: TGTGCCAGTAGTATGGAGGGGTACACTGAAGCTTTCTTT. This chain links TRBV19 with TRBJ1-1; maybe TRBD1 (5 bases). Trimming took off 3 bases at V and 3 bases at J, with 8 bases between the two ends. Germline V gene sequence: CDR1 LNHDA, CDR2 SQIVND (reference sequence). This CDR3 is built from 13 residues. Using reference TRBV19 and TRBJ1-1 for the parts outside the CDR3, the full variable domain is DGGITQSPKYLFRKEGQNVTLSCEQNLNHDAMYWYRQDPGQGLRLIYYSQIVNDFQKGDIAEGYSVSREKKESFPLTVTSAQKNPTAFYLCASSMEGYTEAFFGQGTRLTVV.

This clone has just one count. The chain links TRBV30 to TRBJ1-1; no definite D call. This CDR3 has 13 amino acids. CDR1 and CDR2 from the germline V gene are GTSNPN and SVGIG (reference sequence). V lost 3 bases and J lost 0, with 8 bases in between. CDR3 loop: CAWRYTMNTEAFF. DNA for the CDR3: TGTGCCTGGAGGTACACGATGAACACTGAAGCTTTCTTT.

There are a few counts of this clone. This rearrangement joins TRBV30 to TRBJ1-2; D is possibly TRBD1 (6 bases). In germline, CDR1 is GTSNPN, CDR2 SVGIG (reference sequence). The V gene lost 0 bases and the J gene lost 4 bases, with 15 bases spanning the gap. The CDR3 runs to 15 residues. CDR3 in amino acids: CAWSVQGRVGYGYTF. In DNA, the CDR3 is TGTGCCTGGAGTGTACAGGGAAGGGTCGGCTATGGCTACACCTTC.

The J gene is TRBJ2-7, the V gene TRBV6-5, with 8 nucleotides matching TRBD1. The CDR3 covers 15 residues. Trimming removed 6 bases from V and 12 bases from J; junction bases left unmatched: 19. CDR1 and CDR2 from the germline V gene are MNHEY and SVGAGI. CDR3 bases: TGTGCCAGCAGCCCACAGGGGGACAGAAATAAGAGTCGGTACTTC. Protein: CASSPQGDRNKSRYF.

This chain connects TRBV19 to TRBJ2-7; 8 nucleotides match TRBD1. Germline V lookup: CDR1 LNHDA, CDR2 SQIVND (reference sequence). CDR3 length: 13 amino acids. Trimming cost V 9 bases and J 2 bases; bases outside gene matches: 6. The CDR3 region is CASTGGNAYEQYF. CDR3 bases: TGTGCCAGCACAGGGGGAAATGCCTACGAGCAGTACTTC.

This chain joins TRBV29-1 and TRBJ1-2; 9 bases are a match to TRBD1. In germline, CDR1 is SQVTM, CDR2 ANQGSEA. J lost 4 bases, V lost 6 bases, and 9 bases had no gene match. This CDR3 has 14 residues. CDR3 protein: CSVAAGQGAYGYTF. The CDR3 DNA reads TGCAGCGTCGCCGCGGGACAGGGAGCCTATGGCTACACCTTC.

The chain links TRBV19 to TRBJ1-6, with D unclear. From germline, CDR1 is LNHDA and CDR2 SQIVND (reference sequence). This CDR3 is 12 amino acids long. Trimming stripped 4 bases from V and 13 bases from J, with 11 bases between. This CDR3 reads CASSKAPGPLHF. CDR3 bases: TGTGCCAGTAGTAAGGCCCCGGGTCCCCTCCACTTT. Complete variable domain (other parts from reference TRBV19 and TRBJ1-6): DGGITQSPKYLFRKEGQNVTLSCEQNLNHDAMYWYRQDPGQGLRLIYYSQIVNDFQKGDIAEGYSVSREKKESFPLTVTSAQKNPTAFYLCASSKAPGPLHFGNGTRLTVT.

This chain links TRBV13 with TRBJ1-6; TRBD1 matches 10 bases. V gave up 4 bases and J gave up 8 bases; unmatched junction bases: 8. The CDR3 totals 16 residues. CDR1 and CDR2 (germline): PRHDT, FYEKMQ (reference sequence). The CDR3 is CASSSPTGTGDSPLHF. The CDR3 coding sequence is TGTGCCAGCAGCTCTCCCACCGGGACAGGGGATTCACCCCTCCACTTT.

This chain connects TRBV4-1 to TRBJ2-7, with TRBD2 as a possible D gene (5 bases). The length of the CDR3 is 17 residues. The V gene lost 4 bases and the J gene lost 5 bases, with 24 bases spanning the gap. In germline, CDR1 is MGHRA, CDR2 YSYEKL. This CDR3 is CASSRPRAGDVVDEQYF. CDR3 coding DNA: TGCGCCAGCAGCCGCCCTCGTGCCGGGGATGTAGTAGACGAGCAGTACTTC.

This chain's CDR3 is CASRLAGGTYNEQFF. CDR3 nucleotide sequence: TGTGCTTCGAGACTAGCGGGGGGGACCTACAATGAGCAGTTCTTC. The chain uses TRBV7-8 and TRBJ2-1; TRBD2 matches at 14 bases. The V gene's germline CDR1 is SGHVS and CDR2 FQNEAQ. The CDR3 consists of 15 residues.

This chain links TRBV12-5 with TRBJ1-1; 9 positions match TRBD1. The V gene's germline CDR1 is LGHNT and CDR2 FRNRAP. The V segment lost 6 bases and the J segment 1 base; nucleotides outside the gene matches: 18. This CDR3 is 19 amino acids long. Written as DNA, the CDR3 is TGTGCTAGTGGACCCACCTACCGGGGACAGGGACAGAGGAACACTGAAGCTTTCTTT. Protein sequence: CASGPTYRGQGQRNTEAFF.

The chain carries TRBV19 and TRBJ2-1; 12 nucleotides match TRBD2. The CDR3 length is 17 residues. V lost 4 bases to trimming and J lost 5 bases; unmatched junction nucleotides: 9. In germline, CDR1 is LNHDA, CDR2 SQIVND (reference sequence). Here the CDR3 reads CASSNRRTSGADNEQFF. Here the CDR3 DNA reads TGTGCCAGTAGTAATCGGAGGACTAGCGGGGCCGACAATGAGCAGTTCTTC. Looking up the rest from reference TRBV19 and TRBJ2-1 gives the full variable domain: DGGITQSPKYLFRKEGQNVTLSCEQNLNHDAMYWYRQDPGQGLRLIYYSQIVNDFQKGDIAEGYSVSREKKESFPLTVTSAQKNPTAFYLCASSNRRTSGADNEQFFGPGTRLTVL.

The chain uses TRBV3-1 (or the pseudogene TRBV3-2) and TRBJ1-2; tentatively, D is TRBD1 (6 bases). CDR1 is LGHDT and CDR2 is YNNKEL in the germline V gene (reference sequence). The CDR3 consists of 14 residues. Deletions cut 3 bases from V and 4 bases from J, with 12 bases between. DNA for the CDR3: TGTGCCAGCAGCCAGGGCAGGGGCGGCTATGGCTACACCTTC. Translated, it gives CASSQGRGGYGYTF.

The chain is built from TRBV7-3 and TRBJ2-6; TRBD1 matches 10 bases. This CDR3 spans 17 amino acids. The junction had 4 bases not matched to a gene; V was cut back by 5 bases and J by 0 bases. CDR1 SGHTA and CDR2 FQGTGA come from the germline V gene. The CDR3 reads CASSGGQGHSGANVLTF. CDR3 nucleotide sequence: TGTGCCAGCAGCGGGGGACAGGGGCACTCTGGGGCCAACGTCCTGACTTTC.

The V gene is TRBV28, the J gene TRBJ2-7; D gene ambiguous. Per the germline V gene, CDR1 is MDHEN and CDR2 is SYDVKM. Trimming took off 2 bases at V and 0 bases at J, with 11 bases between the two ends. The CDR3 is 15 amino acids. This chain's CDR3 is CASSLQVVGSYEQYF. CDR3 bases: TGTGCCAGCAGTTTACAGGTTGTGGGCTCCTACGAGCAGTACTTC.

The chain recombines TRBV6-1 with TRBJ1-2; 8 bases fit TRBD1. Unmatched junction bases numbered 2, after V lost 5 bases and J lost 3 bases. The V gene's germline CDR1 is MNHNS and CDR2 SASEGT. The CDR3 totals 13 residues. CDR3: CASSLQGDYGYTF. CDR3 nucleotides: TGTGCCAGCAGTCTACAGGGGGACTATGGCTACACCTTC.

This clone was recorded only once. Different DNA sequences within this sample yield the same CDR3. The chain has TRBV18 and TRBJ2-1; D is ambiguous. V was cut by 3 bases and J by 0 bases, with 9 bases left in between. CDR1 KGHSH and CDR2 LQKENI come from the germline V gene. The CDR3 runs 15 residues. CDR3 sequence reads: CASSPQRSSYNEQFF. The CDR3 nucleotides read TGTGCCAGCTCACCCCAGCGAAGCTCCTACAATGAGCAGTTCTTC.

The chain combines TRBV18 with TRBJ2-7, with D possibly matching TRBD2 (5 bases). Deletions cut 5 bases from V and 0 bases from J, with 14 bases between. CDR1 and CDR2 from the germline V gene are KGHSH and LQKENI. This CDR3 is 15 amino acids long. The CDR3 here is CASSSSGSNSYEQYF. Written as DNA, the CDR3 is TGTGCCAGCTCATCCTCTGGGAGCAACTCCTACGAGCAGTACTTC.

The rearrangement uses TRBV28 and TRBJ2-1; 7 nucleotides align to TRBD1. V lost 7 bases, J lost 9 bases, and 18 bases stayed unmatched. CDR3 size: 16 residues. Germline V gene data show CDR1 as MDHEN and CDR2 as SYDVKM. The chain's CDR3 is CASTSPLGDSGIEQFF. The CDR3 nucleotides are TGTGCCAGCACCTCCCCCTTGGGGGACAGCGGCATTGAGCAGTTCTTC.

J is TRBJ2-2 and V is TRBV11-3, with D perhaps TRBD1 (5 bases). The germline V gene encodes CDR1 SGHNT and CDR2 YENEEA. There are 17 residues in the CDR3. V lost 5 bases and J lost 0, with 16 bases in between. DNA for the CDR3: TGTGCCAGCAGCGTATTAGACAGATTCGCGAACACCGGGGAGCTGTTTTTT. Amino acid sequence: CASSVLDRFANTGELFF.

Only a few counts were recorded for this clone. This chain links TRBV5-1 with TRBJ1-2, with 9 bases matching TRBD1. V gave up 4 bases and J gave up 6 bases; unmatched junction bases: 4. Germline V gene lookup returns CDR1 SGHRS and CDR2 YFSETQ. CDR3 length: 13 residues. Here the CDR3 DNA reads TGCGCCAGCAGCCCTCGGACAGGGGATGGCTACACCTTC. Encoded protein: CASSPRTGDGYTF.

This clone showed up just a few times. The J gene is TRBJ1-2, the V gene TRBV15; unclear D gene. The CDR3 sequence is 12 residues long. Trimming left V 3 bases short and J 2 bases short, with 4 bases between. The V gene's germline CDR1 is LNHNV and CDR2 YYDKDF (reference sequence). CDR3 region: CATSSGNYGYTF. In DNA, the CDR3 is TGTGCCACCAGCAGCGGGAACTATGGCTACACCTTC. The full variable domain, with the rest looked up from reference TRBV15 and TRBJ1-2, is DAMVIQNPRYQVTQFGKPVTLSCSQTLNHNVMYWYQQKSSQAPKLLFHYYDKDFNNEADTPDNFQSRRPNTSFCFLDIRSPGLGDTAMYLCATSSGNYGYTFGSGTRLTVV.

The chain recombines TRBV19 with TRBJ2-3; 10 positions agree with TRBD1. Losses at the gene ends were 5 bases for V and 5 bases for J; bases not matched to a gene: 10. The V gene's germline CDR1 is LNHDA and CDR2 SQIVND (reference sequence). The CDR3 length is 16 residues. The CDR3 DNA reads TGTGCCAGTAGTGACCGCGGACAGGGGGTCAGAGATACGCAGTATTTT. As protein: CASSDRGQGVRDTQYF.

J is TRBJ2-7 and V is TRBV6-5, with D possibly matching TRBD2 (7 bases). The CDR3 is made up of 14 amino acids. Germline V gene data show CDR1 as MNHEY and CDR2 as SVGAGI. The V end was cut by 2 bases, the J end by 5 bases, with 13 bases between. Here the CDR3 reads CASSYGGAVHEQYF. CDR3 in DNA: TGTGCCAGCAGTTACGGGGGGGCGGTCCACGAGCAGTACTTC.

CDR3 sequence reads: CASSSGQSLGVTQYF. CDR3 DNA: TGTGCCAGCAGCTCCGGACAGTCCTTGGGCGTGACCCAGTACTTC. The chain has TRBV11-2 and TRBJ2-5, with TRBD1 as a possible D gene (6 bases). V shed 4 bases and J shed 7 bases, with 19 bases lying between them. The CDR3 consists of 15 residues. Germline CDR1 SGHAT, CDR2 FQNNGV.

The rearrangement joins TRBV7-3 to TRBJ1-1, with D perhaps matching TRBD1 (6 bases). V dropped 5 bases and J dropped 8 bases, with 15 bases sitting between them. The germline V gene encodes CDR1 SGHTA and CDR2 FQGTGA. The CDR3 spans 13 residues. The chain's CDR3 is CASSARLGGEAFF. DNA for the CDR3: TGTGCCAGCAGCGCCCGTCTTGGGGGCGAAGCTTTCTTT.

The chain uses TRBV6-5 and TRBJ2-7; 9 bases are a match to TRBD1. Germline V gene lookup returns CDR1 MNHEY and CDR2 SVGAGI. V lost 7 bases and J lost 5; bases outside the gene matches: 9. CDR3 length: 14 amino acids. DNA of the CDR3: TGTGCCAGCACCCCCGGACAGGGGACCGACGAGCAGTACTTC. This sequence encodes CASTPGQGTDEQYF.

The CDR3 DNA sequence: TGTGCCAGCAGCCACGGACAGTCGACTAACTATGGCTACACCTTC. Translating gives CASSHGQSTNYGYTF. The V gene is TRBV14, the J gene TRBJ1-2; a possible D gene is TRBD1 (6 bases). The CDR3 runs to 15 residues. The germline V gene has CDR1 SGHDN and CDR2 FVKESK. The V end lost 3 bases, the J end lost 0 bases, and 11 bases lay between the germline ends.

V is TRBV19 and J is TRBJ2-3, with 7 bases lining up with TRBD2. With V trimmed by 5 bases and J by 8 bases, 4 bases remained unmatched. Germline values: CDR1 LNHDA, CDR2 SQIVND (reference sequence). CDR3 length: 12 residues. The CDR3 region is CASSDLAATQYF. DNA for the CDR3: TGTGCCAGTAGTGACCTAGCGGCTACGCAGTATTTT.